This T cell receptor beta chain stems from a study of blood T cell repertoires in COVID-19. Clones were read by immunoSEQ multiplex PCR, and TCRdb kept only the in-frame ones, dropping some. Of fewer than 250,000 clones detected, less than 90% appear once; the ten largest clones hold 0.65% to 0.85%. This clone was found once. CDR1 is SGHAT and CDR2 is FQNNGV in the germline V gene. This CDR3 has 15 residues. V lost 4 bases, J lost 6 bases, and 15 bases lay in between. V gene TRBV11-2 combines with J gene TRBJ2-2; D gene unclear. Sequencing input: peripheral blood. The TCR sequence derives from a man aged 40-55 years with acute or convalescent COVID-19. The CDR3 DNA reads as TGTGCCAGCAGCTCGAATCAGGTGATCCCCGGGGAGCTGTTTTTT. Encoded protein: CASSSNQVIPGELFF.